What follows are 9 T cell receptor beta chains derived from one specimen sequenced in a study of blood T cells in healthy people across ages (dated by TCRdb to about 2015). Libraries were built with 5' RACE. The sequencing machine was an Illumina HiSeq 2500. A second PCR of roughly 6 to 11 cycles was performed with a sample-barcoded 5' primer and a J-beta primer mix. TCRdb ran its own pipeline on the public reads, namely fastp trimming at Q25 and MiXCR clone calling, and kept in-frame beta chains. One record per CDR3 amino acid sequence lists the most common genes and DNA. This sample is represented by around 1.5 million distinct CDR3 sequences; 40% to 50% of them were singletons. 7.9% of the sample belongs to the ten largest clones. Sample: blood. Receptors were obtained from a woman aged 18 to 35 in good health.

This clonotype was counted a few times. V gene TRBV4-1 combines with J gene TRBJ1-2; D gene unclear. Germline V gene data show CDR1 as MGHRA and CDR2 as YSYEKL. The CDR3 totals 13 residues. The V and J ends lost 6 bases and 6 bases respectively, with 14 bases between them. CDR3 protein: CASRPPGSDGYTF. The CDR3, as DNA: TGCGCCAGCAGACCGCCGGGGTCGGATGGCTACACCTTC.

This clonotype was observed once. This chain uses TRBV6-5 with TRBJ1-3, with 8 bases that match TRBD1. This CDR3 contains 16 residues. J was trimmed by 4 bases and V by 3 bases; bases with no gene match: 8. Germline V lookup: CDR1 MNHEY, CDR2 SVGAGI. This CDR3 is CASSYSSGGNGNTIYF. The CDR3 nucleotides read TGTGCCAGCAGTTATAGTTCAGGGGGCAACGGAAACACCATATATTTT.

J is TRBJ2-7 and V is TRBV21-1. TRBV21-1 is annotated as a pseudogene. CDR3 length: 17 amino acids. This CDR3 reads CASSKGLQKTHADEQYF. The CDR3 region has the DNA TGTGCCAGCAGCAAAGGGCTCCAGAAGACCCATGCTGACGAGCAGTACTTC.

In its sample, this clonotype was seen a few times. The chain uses TRBV12-3 or TRBV12-4 and TRBJ2-1; 10 bases match TRBD2. The CDR3 covers 16 residues. The trim removed 5 bases at V and 2 bases at J, leaving 6 bases unmatched. The DNA for the CDR3 is TGTGCCAGCAGTCAGACTAGCGGGTACGCCTACAATGAGCAGTTCTTC. Amino acid sequence: CASSQTSGYAYNEQFF.

V is TRBV10-3 and J is TRBJ2-7, with a possible D match to TRBD1 (6 bases). CDR1 is ENHRY and CDR2 is SYGVKD in the germline V gene. There are 14 residues in the CDR3. Trimming cost V 6 bases and J 0 bases, with 12 bases left between them. Here the CDR3 DNA reads TGTGCCATCAGGCAGGGGACCGGCTCCTACGAGCAGTACTTC. Amino acid sequence: CAIRQGTGSYEQYF.

This clonotype came up a few times. The rearrangement uses TRBV5-6 and TRBJ1-2; D ambiguous. The CDR3 spans 14 residues. The germline V gene has CDR1 SGHDT and CDR2 YYEEEE. The V end was cut by 4 bases, the J end by 6 bases, with 16 bases between. Here the CDR3 DNA reads TGTGCCAGCAGCGCCCTAGCGTCATCGAATGGCTACACCTTC. Protein: CASSALASSNGYTF.

This clonotype was counted only a few times. V gene TRBV20-1 combines with J gene TRBJ2-1, with a possible D match to TRBD1 (5 bases). Germline values: CDR1 DFQATT, CDR2 SNEGSKA (reference sequence). This CDR3 has 14 amino acids. V dropped 0 bases and J dropped 1 base, with 7 bases sitting between them. The CDR3 DNA reads as TGCAGTGCTAGAGATCAGGGTTCCTACAATGAGCAGTTCTTC. It specifies CSARDQGSYNEQFF.

V usage is TRBV13 and J usage is TRBJ2-4; 11 bases align to TRBD2. The length of the CDR3 is 15 residues. Per germline, CDR1 PRHDT and CDR2 FYEKMQ (reference sequence). V trimming: 5 bases; J trimming: 7 bases; junction bases outside the gene matches: 7. In DNA, the CDR3 is TGTGCCAGCAGCATTAGCGGGAGGGGGGTGAACATTCAGTACTTC. Protein sequence: CASSISGRGVNIQYF. Full variable domain (outside the CDR3, taken from reference TRBV13 and TRBJ2-4): AAGVIQSPRHLIKEKRETATLKCYPIPRHDTVYWYQQGPGQDPQFLISFYEKMQSDKGSIPDRFSAQQFSDYHSELNMSSLELGDSALYFCASSISGRGVNIQYFGAGTRLSVL.

The chain is built from TRBV4-1 and TRBJ1-4; D remains ambiguous. Germline values: CDR1 MGHRA, CDR2 YSYEKL. The CDR3 length is 15 residues. V was trimmed by 4 bases and J by 4 bases, leaving 13 bases between them. The CDR3 DNA reads as TGCGCCAGCAGCCTCTATACCGGACTTAATGAAAAACTGTTTTTT. It yields the protein CASSLYTGLNEKLFF.